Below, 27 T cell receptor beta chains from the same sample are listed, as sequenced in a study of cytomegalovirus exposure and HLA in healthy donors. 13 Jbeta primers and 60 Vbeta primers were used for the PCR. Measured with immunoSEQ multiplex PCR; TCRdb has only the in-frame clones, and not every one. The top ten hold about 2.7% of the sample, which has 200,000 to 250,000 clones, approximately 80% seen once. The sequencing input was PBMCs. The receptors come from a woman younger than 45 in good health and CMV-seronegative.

For the CDR3, the DNA is TGTGCCAGCAGTTCTACAGGGGCGGCCACCGGGGAGCTGTTTTTT. Protein sequence: CASSSTGAATGELFF. V and J are TRBV28 and TRBJ2-2, with 7 nucleotides matching TRBD1. After removal of 4 bases from V and 4 bases from J, the junction contained 6 bases not matched to a gene. CDR3 length: 15 amino acids. Per the germline V gene, CDR1 is MDHEN and CDR2 is SYDVKM.

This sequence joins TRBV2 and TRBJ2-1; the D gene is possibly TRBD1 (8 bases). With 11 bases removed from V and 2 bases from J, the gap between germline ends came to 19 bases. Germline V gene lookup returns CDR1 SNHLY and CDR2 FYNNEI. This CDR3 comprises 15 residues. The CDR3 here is CASQGGTGAYNEQFF. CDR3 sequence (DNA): TGTGCCTCCCAGGGAGGGACAGGAGCCTACAATGAGCAGTTCTTC.

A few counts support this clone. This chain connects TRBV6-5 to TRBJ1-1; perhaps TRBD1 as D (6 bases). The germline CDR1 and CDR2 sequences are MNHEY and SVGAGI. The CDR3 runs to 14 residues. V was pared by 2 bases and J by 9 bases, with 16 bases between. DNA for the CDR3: TGTGCCAGCAGTTACCACCATGGGGGCGCTAAAGCTTTCTTT. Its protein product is CASSYHHGGAKAFF.

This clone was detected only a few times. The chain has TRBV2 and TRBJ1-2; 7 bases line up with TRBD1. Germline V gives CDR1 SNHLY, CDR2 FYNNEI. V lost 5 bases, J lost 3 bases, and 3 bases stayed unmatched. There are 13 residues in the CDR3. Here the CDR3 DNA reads TGTGCCAGCAGTTCCGGGACAGACTATGGCTACACCTTC. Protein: CASSSGTDYGYTF.

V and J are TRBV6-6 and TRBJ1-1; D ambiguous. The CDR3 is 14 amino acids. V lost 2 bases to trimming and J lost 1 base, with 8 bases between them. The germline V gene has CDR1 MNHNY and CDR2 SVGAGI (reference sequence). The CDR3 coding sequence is TGTGCCAGCAGTTACAGAGGAAAGAACACTGAAGCTTTCTTT. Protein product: CASSYRGKNTEAFF.

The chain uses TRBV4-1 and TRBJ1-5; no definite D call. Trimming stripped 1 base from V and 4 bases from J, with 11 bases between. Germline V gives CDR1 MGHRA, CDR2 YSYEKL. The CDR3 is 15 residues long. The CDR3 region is CASSQVQVGNQPQHF. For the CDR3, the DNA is TGCGCCAGCAGCCAAGTTCAGGTGGGTAATCAGCCCCAGCATTTT.

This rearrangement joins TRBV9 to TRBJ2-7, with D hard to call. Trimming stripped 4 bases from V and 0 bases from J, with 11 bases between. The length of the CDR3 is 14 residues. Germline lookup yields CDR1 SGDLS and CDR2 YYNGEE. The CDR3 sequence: CASSPYSGSYEQYF. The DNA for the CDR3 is TGTGCCAGCAGCCCATACAGTGGCTCCTACGAGCAGTACTTC.

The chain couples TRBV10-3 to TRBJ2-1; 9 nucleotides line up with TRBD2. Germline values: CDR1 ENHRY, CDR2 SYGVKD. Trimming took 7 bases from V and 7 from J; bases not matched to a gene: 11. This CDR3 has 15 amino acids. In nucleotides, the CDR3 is TGTGCCATCAATGTAGGAGGCGGGGGGGCAAATGAGCAGTTCTTC. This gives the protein CAINVGGGGANEQFF.

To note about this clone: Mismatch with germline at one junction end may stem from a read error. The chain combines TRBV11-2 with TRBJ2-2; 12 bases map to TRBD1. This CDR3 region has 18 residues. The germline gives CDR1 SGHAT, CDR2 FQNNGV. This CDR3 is CASSLDLETGTGGRDLFF. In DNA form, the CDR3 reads TGTGCCAGCAGCTTAGATTTAGAGACCGGGACAGGGGGCCGGGACCTGTTTTTT.

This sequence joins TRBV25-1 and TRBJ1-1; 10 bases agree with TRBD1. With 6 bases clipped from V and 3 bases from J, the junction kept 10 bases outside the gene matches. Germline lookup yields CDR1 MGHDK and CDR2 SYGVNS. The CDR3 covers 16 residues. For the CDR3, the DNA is TGTGCCAGCAGGCCACGCACCGGGACAGGGGACACTGAAGCTTTCTTT. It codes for CASRPRTGTGDTEAFF.

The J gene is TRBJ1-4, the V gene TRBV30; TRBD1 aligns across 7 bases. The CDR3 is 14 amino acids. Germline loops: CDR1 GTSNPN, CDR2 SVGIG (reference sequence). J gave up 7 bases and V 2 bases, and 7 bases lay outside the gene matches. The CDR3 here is CAWSRTGRSEKLFF. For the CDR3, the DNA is TGTGCCTGGAGTCGGACAGGACGAAGTGAAAAACTGTTTTTT. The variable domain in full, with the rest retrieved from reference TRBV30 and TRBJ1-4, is SQTIHQWPATLVQPVGSPLSLECTVEGTSNPNLYWYRQAAGRGLQLLFYSVGIGQISSEVPQNLSASRPQDRQFILSSKKLLLSDSGFYLCAWSRTGRSEKLFFGSGTQLSVL.

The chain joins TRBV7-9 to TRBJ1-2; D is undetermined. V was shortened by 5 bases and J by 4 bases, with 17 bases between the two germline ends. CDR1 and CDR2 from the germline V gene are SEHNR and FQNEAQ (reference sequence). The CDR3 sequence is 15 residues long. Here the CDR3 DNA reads TGTGCCAGCAGCACTTTTACCTCTTACCCCTATGGCTACACCTTC. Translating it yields CASSTFTSYPYGYTF.

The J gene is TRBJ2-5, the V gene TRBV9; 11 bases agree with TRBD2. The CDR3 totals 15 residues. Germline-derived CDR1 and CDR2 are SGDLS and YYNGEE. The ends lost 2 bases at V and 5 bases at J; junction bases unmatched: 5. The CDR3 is CASSVSGRARETQYF. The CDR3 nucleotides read TGTGCCAGCAGCGTTAGCGGGAGGGCCCGGGAGACCCAGTACTTC.

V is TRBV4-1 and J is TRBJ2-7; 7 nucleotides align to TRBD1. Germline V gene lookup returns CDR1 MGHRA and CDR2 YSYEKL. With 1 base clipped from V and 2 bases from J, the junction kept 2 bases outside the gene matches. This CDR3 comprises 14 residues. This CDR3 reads CASSQVQGAYEQYF. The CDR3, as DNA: TGCGCCAGCAGCCAAGTTCAGGGGGCCTACGAGCAGTACTTC.

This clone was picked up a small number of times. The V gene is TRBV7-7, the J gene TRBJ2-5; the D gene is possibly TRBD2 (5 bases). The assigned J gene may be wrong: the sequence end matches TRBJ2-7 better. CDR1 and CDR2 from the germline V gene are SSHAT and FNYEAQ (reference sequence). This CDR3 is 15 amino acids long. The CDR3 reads CASSAPGITSYEQYF. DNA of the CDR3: TGTGCCAGCAGCGCCCCCGGGATAACCTCCTACGAGCAGTACTTC.

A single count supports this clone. CDR3 in DNA: TGTGCCAGCAGCGTATGGGGCGGGGGGGCCACAGATACGCAGTATTTT. Translated: CASSVWGGGATDTQYF. The V and J genes are TRBV9 and TRBJ2-3; 9 bases agree with TRBD2. V dropped 1 base and J dropped 2; count of bases not matched to a gene: 5. This CDR3 is 16 amino acids long. Germline V lookup: CDR1 SGDLS, CDR2 YYNGEE. Looking up the rest from reference TRBV9 and TRBJ2-3 gives the full variable domain: DSGVTQTPKHLITATGQRVTLRCSPRSGDLSVYWYQQSLDQGLQFLIQYYNGEERAKGNILERFSAQQFPDLHSELNLSSLELGDSALYFCASSVWGGGATDTQYFGPGTRLTVL.

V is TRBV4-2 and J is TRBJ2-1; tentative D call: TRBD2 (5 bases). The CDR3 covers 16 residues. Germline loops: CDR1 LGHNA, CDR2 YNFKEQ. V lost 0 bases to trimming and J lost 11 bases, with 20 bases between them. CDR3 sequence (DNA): TGTGCCAGCAGCCAAGAGAGGTCGGCTAGCCAGGCGCAGCAGTTCTTC. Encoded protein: CASSQERSASQAQQFF.

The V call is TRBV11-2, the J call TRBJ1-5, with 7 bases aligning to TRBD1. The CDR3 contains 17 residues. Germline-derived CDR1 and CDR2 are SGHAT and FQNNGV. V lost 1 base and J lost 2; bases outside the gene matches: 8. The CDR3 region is CASSLVGRGEGNQPQHF. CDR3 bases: TGTGCCAGCAGCTTAGTCGGCAGGGGGGAGGGCAATCAGCCCCAGCATTTT.

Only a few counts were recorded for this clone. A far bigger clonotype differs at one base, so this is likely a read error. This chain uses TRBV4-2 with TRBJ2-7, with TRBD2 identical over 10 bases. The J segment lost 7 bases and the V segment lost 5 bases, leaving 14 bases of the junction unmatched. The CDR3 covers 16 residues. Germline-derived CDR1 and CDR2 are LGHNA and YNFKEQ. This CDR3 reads CASSSQRGGRGNEQYF. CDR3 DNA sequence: TGTGCCAGCAGCAGCCAGCGGGGGGGCCGAGGTAATGAGCAGTACTTC.

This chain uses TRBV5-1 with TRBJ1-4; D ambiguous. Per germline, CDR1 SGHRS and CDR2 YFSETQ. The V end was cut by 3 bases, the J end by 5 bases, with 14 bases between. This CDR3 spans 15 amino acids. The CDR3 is CASSSNSVQNEKLFF. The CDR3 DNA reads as TGCGCCAGCAGCTCGAACAGTGTGCAGAATGAAAAACTGTTTTTT.

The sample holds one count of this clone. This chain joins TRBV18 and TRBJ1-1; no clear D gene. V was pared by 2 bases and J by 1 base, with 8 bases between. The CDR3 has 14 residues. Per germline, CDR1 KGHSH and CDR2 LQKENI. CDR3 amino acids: CASSPITQNTEAFF. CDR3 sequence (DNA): TGTGCCAGCTCACCAATTACACAGAACACTGAAGCTTTCTTT.

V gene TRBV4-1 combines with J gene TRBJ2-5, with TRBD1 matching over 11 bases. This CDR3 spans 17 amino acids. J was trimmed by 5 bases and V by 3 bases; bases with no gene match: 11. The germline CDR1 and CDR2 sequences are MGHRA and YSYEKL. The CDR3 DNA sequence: TGCGCCAGCAGCCAGCAAGGGGACAGGGGGTTTGGGGAGACCCAGTACTTC. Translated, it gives CASSQQGDRGFGETQYF.

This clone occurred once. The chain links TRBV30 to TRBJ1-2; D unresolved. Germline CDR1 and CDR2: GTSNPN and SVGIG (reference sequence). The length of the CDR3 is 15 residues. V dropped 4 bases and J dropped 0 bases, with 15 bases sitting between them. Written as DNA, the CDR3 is TGTGCCTGGACTCCTGGCAGGATAGCTAACTATGGCTACACCTTC. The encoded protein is CAWTPGRIANYGYTF.

This CDR3 is CASSFGGRGDTEAFF. The CDR3 DNA reads as TGCGCCAGCAGCTTTGGCGGCAGGGGAGATACTGAAGCTTTCTTT. The V gene is TRBV5-1, the J gene TRBJ1-1, with a tentative D call TRBD1 (6 bases). Germline-derived CDR1 and CDR2 are SGHRS and YFSETQ. V was shortened by 2 bases and J by 5 bases, with 16 bases between the two germline ends. CDR3 length: 15 residues.

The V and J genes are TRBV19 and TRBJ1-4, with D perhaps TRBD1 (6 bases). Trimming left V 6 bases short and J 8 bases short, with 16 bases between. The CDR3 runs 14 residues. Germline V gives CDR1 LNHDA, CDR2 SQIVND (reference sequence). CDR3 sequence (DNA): TGTGCCAGTAGCTCGCTACAGGGTAGCGAAAAACTGTTTTTT. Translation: CASSSLQGSEKLFF.

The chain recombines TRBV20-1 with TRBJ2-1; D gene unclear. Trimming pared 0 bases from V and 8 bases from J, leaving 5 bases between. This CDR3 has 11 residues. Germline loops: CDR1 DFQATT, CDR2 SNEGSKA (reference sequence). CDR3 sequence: CSARERDEQFF. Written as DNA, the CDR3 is TGCAGTGCTAGAGAACGGGATGAGCAGTTCTTC.

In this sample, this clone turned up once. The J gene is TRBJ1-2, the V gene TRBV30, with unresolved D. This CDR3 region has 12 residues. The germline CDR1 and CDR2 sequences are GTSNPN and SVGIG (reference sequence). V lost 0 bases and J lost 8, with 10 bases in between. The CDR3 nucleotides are TGTGCCTGGAGTGTACTTGGTCGGGGCTACACCTTC. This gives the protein CAWSVLGRGYTF.